These 5 T cell receptor beta chains were all obtained from the same sample, sequenced in a study of cytomegalovirus exposure and HLA in healthy donors. The study ran its PCR with 60 Vbeta and 13 Jbeta primers. Measured with immunoSEQ multiplex PCR; TCRdb has only the in-frame clones, and not every one. Found here are under 100,000 clones, around 62% of them singletons; the top ten hold 4.5% to 5.5%. Sequencing input: PBMCs. These receptors all come from a woman aged 30 to 39 in good health and CMV-seropositive.

This chain uses TRBV5-1 with TRBJ2-3; 7 bases align to TRBD2. Per germline, CDR1 SGHRS and CDR2 YFSETQ. V lost 4 bases to trimming and J lost 0 bases; unmatched junction nucleotides: 5. The CDR3 spans 15 residues. The CDR3 protein is CASSVAGDSTDTQYF. In nucleotides, the CDR3 is TGCGCCAGCAGCGTGGCGGGGGATAGCACAGATACGCAGTATTTT.

The chain uses TRBV18 and TRBJ2-2; TRBD1 aligns across 12 bases. This CDR3 is built from 15 residues. The trim removed 3 bases at V and 5 bases at J, leaving 1 base unmatched. CDR1 and CDR2 (germline): KGHSH, LQKENI. CDR3 loop: CASSPGQGATGELFF. The DNA of the CDR3 is TGTGCCAGCTCACCGGGACAGGGGGCGACCGGGGAGCTGTTTTTT.

This clone was counted a few times. The V and J genes are TRBV9 and TRBJ1-5; a possible D gene is TRBD1 (6 bases). Germline CDR1 SGDLS, CDR2 YYNGEE. The CDR3 covers 15 residues. Trimming took off 4 bases at V and 5 bases at J, with 16 bases between the two ends. In DNA form, the CDR3 reads TGTGCCAGCAGCTCCGGGGGGGCATCACATCAGCCCCAGCATTTT. Protein sequence: CASSSGGASHQPQHF.

This sequence joins TRBV7-2 and TRBJ2-5; TRBD1 agrees at 10 bases. With the DNA end fitting TRBJ2-7 better, the J assignment may be wrong. CDR1 and CDR2 from the germline V gene are SGHTA and FQGNSA. The CDR3 sequence is 15 residues long. For the CDR3, the DNA is TGTGCCAGCAGCCGACGACAGGGGGCGAGAAACGAGCAGTACTTC. This gives the protein CASSRRQGARNEQYF.

In its sample, this clone was seen a few times. The V gene is TRBV5-4, the J gene TRBJ1-1; possibly TRBD1 for D (6 bases). The CDR3 sequence is 14 residues long. Trimming took 0 bases from V and 10 from J, leaving 16 bases between them. Germline V lookup: CDR1 SGHNT, CDR2 YYREEE (reference sequence). The chain's CDR3 is CASSLDRVVGVAFF. As DNA, the CDR3 is TGTGCCAGCAGCTTGGACAGGGTGGTTGGTGTAGCTTTCTTT.